The sequence of this TCR beta chain was determined in a study of vaccination and CD4 T cells after COVID-19. The sample's time point: late sampling 161 to 241 days after vaccination in a few convalescent patients. TCRdb re-derived calls from the PCR reads in MiXCR, one entry per CDR3 protein. The profile shows more than 25,000 distinct CDR3 sequences, around 49% of them singletons. The source material was CD4+ T cells from blood, sampled about 7 months after SARS-CoV-2 vaccination. This sequence originates from a human donor who had recovered from COVID-19.

The CDR3 is CASSQAAGSSYNEQFF. CDR3 nucleotides: TGTGCCAGCAGCCAGGCGGCGGGGAGCTCCTACAATGAGCAGTTCTTC. The chain combines TRBV28 with TRBJ2-1, with D perhaps TRBD2 (6 bases). The V and J ends lost 6 bases and 0 bases respectively, with 15 bases between them. Germline-derived CDR1 and CDR2 are MDHEN and SYDVKM. The CDR3 has 16 amino acids.